This T cell receptor (beta chain) appears in the sequencing data of a study of control samples from healthy donors and cancer patients. Assay: immunoSEQ multiplex PCR; the TCRdb copy retains only in-frame clones and omits some. The table lists around 200,000 clones, over 85% of them singletons, with 1.4% to 1.5% in the top ten. CDR3 size: 14 residues. Trimming removed 6 bases from V and 7 bases from J; junction bases left unmatched: 8. The germline V gene has CDR1 SGHAT and CDR2 FQNNGV. The sample consisted of blood. This TCR derives from a man between 18 and 35 years old in good health. The chain is built from TRBV11-2 and TRBJ2-7; 11 bases match TRBD1. The CDR3 nucleotides are TGTGCCAGCAGGCCGGGACAGGGGGTAGGAGAGCAGTACTTC. It is translated as CASRPGQGVGEQYF.